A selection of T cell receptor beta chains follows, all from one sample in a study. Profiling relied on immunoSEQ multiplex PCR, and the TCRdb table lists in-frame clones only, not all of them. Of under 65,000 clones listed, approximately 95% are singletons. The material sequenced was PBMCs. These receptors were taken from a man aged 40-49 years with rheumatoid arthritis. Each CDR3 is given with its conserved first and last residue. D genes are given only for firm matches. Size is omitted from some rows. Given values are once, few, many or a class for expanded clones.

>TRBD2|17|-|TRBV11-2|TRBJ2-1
CASTSTRGGAGYNEQFF
TGTGCCAGCACCTCCACTCGCGGGGGGGCTGGCTACAATGAGCAGTTCTTC
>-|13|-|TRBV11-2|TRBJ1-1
CASSLSELPEAFF
TGTGCCAGCAGCTTGTCGGAGTTACCTGAAGCTTTCTTT
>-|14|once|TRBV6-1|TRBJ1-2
CASSEGPPAYGYTF
TGTGCCAGCAGTGAAGGGCCCCCGGCCTATGGCTACACCTTC
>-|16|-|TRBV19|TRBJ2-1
CASSSWDLVLHNEQFF
TGTGCCAGTAGTTCTTGGGACCTTGTTCTCCACAATGAGCAGTTCTTC
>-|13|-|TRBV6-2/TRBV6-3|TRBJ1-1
CASSYGSYTEAFF
TGTGCCAGCAGTTACGGCAGCTACACTGAAGCTTTCTTT
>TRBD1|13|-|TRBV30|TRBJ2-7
CAWSRPTGMAQYF
TGTGCCTGGAGTCGACCGACAGGGATGGCACAGTACTTC
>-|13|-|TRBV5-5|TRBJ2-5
CASSTGNTETQYF
TGTGCCAGCAGCACAGGAAATACGGAGACCCAGTACTTC
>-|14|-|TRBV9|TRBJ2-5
CASSVSGGGETQYF
TGTGCCAGCAGCGTATCTGGGGGAGGCGAGACCCAGTACTTC
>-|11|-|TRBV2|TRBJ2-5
CASSEQETQYF
TGTGCCAGCAGCGAACAAGAGACCCAGTACTTC
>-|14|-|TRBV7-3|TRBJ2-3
CASSLLQRTDTQYF
TGTGCCAGCAGCTTATTACAACGCACAGATACGCAGTATTTT
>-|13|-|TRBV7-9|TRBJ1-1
CASSFSRNTEAFF
TGTGCCAGCAGCTTCTCCAGGAACACTGAAGCTTTCTTT
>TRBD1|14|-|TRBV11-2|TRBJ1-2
CASSLGDSFYGYTF
TGTGCCAGCAGCTTGGGGGACAGCTTCTATGGCTACACCTTC
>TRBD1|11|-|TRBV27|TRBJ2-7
CASTFGTASYF
TGTGCCAGCACCTTCGGGACAGCATCATACTTC
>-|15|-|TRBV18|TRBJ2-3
CASSPRGYSTDTQYF
TGTGCCAGCTCACCAAGGGGTTACAGCACAGATACGCAGTATTTT
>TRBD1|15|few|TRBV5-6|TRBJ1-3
CASSGDREAGNTIYF
TGTGCCAGCAGCGGGGACAGGGAAGCTGGAAACACCATATATTTT
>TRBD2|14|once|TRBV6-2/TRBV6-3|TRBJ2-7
CASSIGTRSYEQYF
TGTGCCAGCAGCATCGGGACTAGAAGCTACGAGCAGTACTTC
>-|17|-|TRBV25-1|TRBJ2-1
CASSEIKGGGSYNEQFF
TGTGCCAGCAGTGAAATAAAGGGGGGGGGCTCCTACAATGAGCAGTTCTTC
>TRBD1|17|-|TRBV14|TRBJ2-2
CASSPLKGTENTGELFF
TGTGCCAGCAGCCCGTTGAAGGGGACAGAAAACACCGGGGAGCTGTTTTTT
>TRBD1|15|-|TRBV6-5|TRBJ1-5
CASSPRGVSNQPQHF
TGTGCCAGCAGTCCCAGGGGGGTTAGCAATCAGCCCCAGCATTTT
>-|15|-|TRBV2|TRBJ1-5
CASSEAGLSNQPQHF
TGTGCCAGCAGTGAAGCAGGACTAAGCAATCAGCCCCAGCATTTT
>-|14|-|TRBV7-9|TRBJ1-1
CASSLGSTDTEAFF
TGTGCCAGCAGCTTAGGCAGTACGGACACTGAAGCTTTCTTT
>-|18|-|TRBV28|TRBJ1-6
CASSLWALGQGLSSPLHF
TGTGCCAGCAGCCTCTGGGCCTTGGGGCAGGGGCTTTCTTCACCCCTCCACTTT
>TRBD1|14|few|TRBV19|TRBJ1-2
CASSIRGRNYGYTF
TGTGCCAGTAGTATCAGGGGGCGGAACTATGGCTACACCTTC
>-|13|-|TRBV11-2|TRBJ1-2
CASRGSGRYGYTF
TGTGCCAGCCGCGGGTCGGGACGCTATGGCTACACCTTC
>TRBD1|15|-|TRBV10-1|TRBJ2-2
CASSLETGETGELFF
TGCGCCAGCAGTCTGGAAACAGGGGAGACCGGGGAGCTGTTTTTT
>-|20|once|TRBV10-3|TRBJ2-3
CAISDPSLGVSYPSTDTQYF
TGTGCCATCAGTGACCCCTCATTGGGAGTCTCTTACCCAAGCACAGATACGCAGTATTTT
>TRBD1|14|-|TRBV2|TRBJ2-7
CASSRTGSSYEQYF
TGTGCCAGCAGTAGGACAGGGAGCTCCTACGAGCAGTACTTC
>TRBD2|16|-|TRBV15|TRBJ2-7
CATSPPGPRERYEQYF
TGTGCCACCAGCCCCCCTGGGCCGCGGGAGAGGTACGAGCAGTACTTC
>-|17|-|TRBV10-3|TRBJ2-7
CAISESPGQGRSYEQYF
TGTGCCATCAGTGAGTCCCCCGGGCAGGGCCGCTCCTACGAGCAGTACTTC
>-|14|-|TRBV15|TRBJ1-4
CATSREGFGEKLFF
TGTGCCACCAGCAGAGAGGGTTTTGGAGAAAAACTGTTTTTT
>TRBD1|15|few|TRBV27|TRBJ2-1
CATVPRTGITNEQFF
TGTGCCACCGTCCCGAGGACAGGGATCACCAATGAGCAGTTCTTC
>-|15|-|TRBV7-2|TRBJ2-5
CASSLASGAQETQYF
TGTGCCAGCAGCTTAGCTAGCGGCGCCCAAGAGACCCAGTACTTC
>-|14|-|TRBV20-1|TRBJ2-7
CSASFRDRYYEQYF
TGCAGTGCTAGTTTCCGGGACCGATACTACGAGCAGTACTTC
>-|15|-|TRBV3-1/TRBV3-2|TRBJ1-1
CASSQAWGGSTEAFF
TGTGCCAGCAGCCAAGCCTGGGGGGGCAGCACTGAAGCTTTCTTT
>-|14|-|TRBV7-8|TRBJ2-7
CASSLGAVTYEQYF
TGTGCCAGCAGCTTAGGGGCAGTTACCTACGAGCAGTACTTC
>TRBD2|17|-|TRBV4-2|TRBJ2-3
CASSQAPTSGGGDTQYF
TGTGCCAGCAGCCAAGCTCCGACTAGCGGGGGGGGAGATACGCAGTATTTT
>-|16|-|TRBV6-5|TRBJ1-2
CASSYSGLIESNGYTF
TGTGCCAGCAGTTACTCCGGGTTAATTGAGTCAAATGGCTACACCTTC
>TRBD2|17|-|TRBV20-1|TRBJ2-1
CSASKFAAGGSYNEQFF
TGCAGTGCTAGTAAGTTTGCCGCGGGAGGATCCTACAATGAGCAGTTCTTC
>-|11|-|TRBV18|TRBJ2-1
CASSPRLVEFF
TGTGCCAGCTCACCAAGGCTAGTCGAGTTCTTC
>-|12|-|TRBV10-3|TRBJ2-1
CAISVTYNEQFF
TGTGCCATCAGTGTTACCTACAATGAGCAGTTCTTC